The next 3 T cell receptor beta chains were all read from a single sample in a study of blood T cell repertoires in COVID-19 (dated by TCRdb to the early 2020s). Library preparation used the immunoSEQ multiplex PCR assay. TCRdb retrieved this table from immuneACCESS and kept in-frame rearrangements only. Not all clones are present; in checked studies, unresolved V genes account for under half, and no reason is known for the remainder. The sample has hundreds of thousands of clones on record, 86% of them singletons. Around a sixth of the sample goes to the ten largest clones. Specimen: PBMCs or T cells enriched from blood (not recorded which). These receptors were taken from a man aged 18 to 30 who had recovered from COVID-19.

The rearrangement links TRBV15 to TRBJ1-1; D not certain. V was shortened by 0 bases and J by 2 bases, with 13 bases between the two germline ends. The CDR3 is made up of 16 amino acids. Germline V gene lookup returns CDR1 LNHNV and CDR2 YYDKDF (reference sequence). CDR3 sequence (DNA): TGTGCCACCAGCAGAGAATTAGGTCGACTAAACACTGAAGCTTTCTTT. This encodes CATSRELGRLNTEAFF.

V and J are TRBV7-9 and TRBJ1-2, with D possibly matching TRBD1 (5 bases). With 6 bases removed from V and 6 bases from J, the gap between germline ends came to 14 bases. Germline V gene lookup returns CDR1 SEHNR and CDR2 FQNEAQ (reference sequence). The CDR3 length is 13 residues. CDR3 bases: TGTGCCAGCAGTTCTAATGGGGCCGATGGCTACACCTTC. Translation gives CASSSNGADGYTF.

A few counts support this clone. The rearrangement joins TRBV7-8 to TRBJ1-6; 7 positions agree with TRBD1. CDR3 length: 15 residues. J lost 7 bases, V lost 3 bases, and 6 bases had no gene match. Germline assignment: CDR1 SGHVS and CDR2 FQNEAQ. DNA of the CDR3: TGTGCCAGCAGCTTCGAGACAGGGACCAATTCACCCCTCCACTTT. It encodes CASSFETGTNSPLHF. The full variable domain, rest sourced from reference TRBV7-8 and TRBJ1-6, is GAGVSQSPRYKVAKRGQDVALRCDPISGHVSLFWYQQALGQGPEFLTYFQNEAQLDKSGLPSDRFFAERPEGSVSTLKIQRTQQEDSAVYLCASSFETGTNSPLHFGNGTRLTVT.